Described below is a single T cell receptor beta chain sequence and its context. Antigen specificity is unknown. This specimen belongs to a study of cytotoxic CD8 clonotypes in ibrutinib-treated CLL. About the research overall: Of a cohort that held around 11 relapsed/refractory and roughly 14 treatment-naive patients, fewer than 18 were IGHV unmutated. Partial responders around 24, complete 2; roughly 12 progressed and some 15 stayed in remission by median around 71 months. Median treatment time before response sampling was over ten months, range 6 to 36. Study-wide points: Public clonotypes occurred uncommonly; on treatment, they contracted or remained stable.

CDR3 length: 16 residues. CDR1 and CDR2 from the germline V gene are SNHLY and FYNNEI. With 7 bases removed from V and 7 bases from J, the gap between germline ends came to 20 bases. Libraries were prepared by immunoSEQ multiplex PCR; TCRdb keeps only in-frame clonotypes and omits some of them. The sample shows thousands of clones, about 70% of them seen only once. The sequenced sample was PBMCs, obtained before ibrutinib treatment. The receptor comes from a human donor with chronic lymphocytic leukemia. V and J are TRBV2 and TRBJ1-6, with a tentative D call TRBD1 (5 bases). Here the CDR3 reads CASTPVPGLTNSPLHF. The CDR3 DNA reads TGTGCCAGCACTCCCGTTCCGGGACTAACGAATTCACCCCTCCACTTT.